This T cell receptor beta chain was found in a study of sequential checkpoint blockade in melanoma. Study background: Arm A got nivolumab then ipilimumab; arm B the reverse, 1:1. Maintenance nivolumab came after either treatment sequence.

Libraries were prepared by immunoSEQ multiplex PCR; TCRdb keeps only in-frame clonotypes and omits some of them. The table records around 34,000 clones, more than 70% of them present only once. Treatment noted: randomized to nivolumab then ipilimumab (arm A) or the reverse (arm B). No patient had prior DNA-damaging chemotherapy. From thawed PBMCs, live CD3+CD8+ cells negative for CD19 and CD56 were sorted. This CDR3 is 13 amino acids long. V was trimmed by 8 bases and J by 2 bases, leaving 13 bases between them. Germline V lookup: CDR1 LNHDA, CDR2 SQIVND (reference sequence). The clonotype comes from a human donor with melanoma. This chain connects TRBV19 to TRBJ2-7; D remains unclear. Here the sequenced sample was CD8+ T cells sorted from blood (inferred from file names), taken from a patient given nivolumab and ipilimumab in sequence. The CDR3 DNA reads as TGTGCCAGTTCGAGTCGGTTCACCTACGAGCAGTACTTC. As protein: CASSSRFTYEQYF.